Listed below are T cell receptor gamma chains from one sample, sequenced in a study of gammadelta T cells in human blood. TCRdb processed the RT-PCR reads again with the CATT caller. This sample has some 560 gamma-chain clones, with approximately 3.6% found just once. Material: non-Vgamma9Vdelta2 gamma-delta T cells from adult blood. The receptors were sampled from a human donor. The CDR3 runs from the conserved cysteine through the conserved F or W. Each record gives: V gene, CDR3 protein.

V gene: TRGV5
CDR3 protein: CATWDTLLYYKKLF

V gene: TRGV5
CDR3 protein: CATWDRPWYYKKLF

V gene: TRGV4
CDR3 protein: CATWDGRWGYKKLF

V gene: TRGV8
CDR3 protein: CATWDRLYYKKLF

V gene: TRGV4
CDR3 protein: CATWDVPWIKTF

V gene: TRGV4
CDR3 protein: CATWASLKKLF

V gene: TRGV5
CDR3 protein: CATWGYKKLF

V gene: TRGV5
CDR3 protein: CATWENYYKKLF

V gene: TRGV5
CDR3 protein: CATWDRSRGITTGWFKIF

V gene: TRGV5
CDR3 protein: CATWDKEKLF

V gene: TRGV2
CDR3 protein: CATWSGWFKIF

V gene: TRGV9
CDR3 protein: CALWESYKKLF

V gene: TRGV9
CDR3 protein: CALWDPVSYYKKLF

V gene: TRGV4
CDR3 protein: CATWDLNYYKKLF

V gene: TRGV10
CDR3 protein: CAAWDYKTGWFKIF

V gene: TRGV5
CDR3 protein: CATWPPNYYKKLF

V gene: TRGV2
CDR3 protein: CATWDADWIKTF

V gene: TRGV4
CDR3 protein: CATWDGNTGWFKIF

V gene: TRGV2
CDR3 protein: CATWDVFSSDWIKTF

V gene: TRGV2
CDR3 protein: CATWDGHYKKLF

V gene: TRGV3
CDR3 protein: CATWDRRGYKKLF

V gene: TRGV4
CDR3 protein: CATWDSLVYYYKKLF

V gene: TRGV2
CDR3 protein: CATWDGLKKLF

V gene: TRGV8
CDR3 protein: CATWDRVRMGKKIKVF

V gene: TRGV3
CDR3 protein: CATWDRFYYKKLF

V gene: TRGV5
CDR3 protein: CATWDRLGKLF

V gene: TRGV9
CDR3 protein: CALWEVRYKKLF

V gene: TRGV5
CDR3 protein: CATWDGLAIKKLF

V gene: TRGV2
CDR3 protein: CATWDGDYYKKLF

V gene: TRGV4
CDR3 protein: CATWDGQGDKKLF

V gene: TRGV2
CDR3 protein: CATWDGHLSSDWIKTF

V gene: TRGV2
CDR3 protein: CATWDGLNYKKLF

V gene: TRGV4
CDR3 protein: CATWDVWGIYYKKLF

V gene: TRGV9
CDR3 protein: CALWELYKKLF

V gene: TRGV4
CDR3 protein: CADWDGNKKLF

V gene: TRGV2
CDR3 protein: CATWDGRYSYYKKLF

V gene: TRGV3
CDR3 protein: CATWDNPLPIHLDKKLF

V gene: TRGV2
CDR3 protein: CATWDGPWFKIF

V gene: TRGV2
CDR3 protein: CATWDGPWDYYKKLF

V gene: TRGV4
CDR3 protein: CATWDATPYYKKLF

V gene: TRGV2
CDR3 protein: CATWDAYYYKKLF

V gene: TRGV9
CDR3 protein: CALWEQIDYKKLF

V gene: TRGV4
CDR3 protein: CATWGPKKLF

V gene: TRGV9
CDR3 protein: CALWEAKPYYKKLF

V gene: TRGV10
CDR3 protein: CAAWDSPRLF

V gene: TRGV8
CDR3 protein: CATWDNLDYYKKLF

V gene: TRGV5
CDR3 protein: CASWDRMSNYYKKLF

V gene: TRGV8
CDR3 protein: CATWDSIGFKIF

V gene: TRGV5
CDR3 protein: CATWDRRYYKKLF

V gene: TRGV4
CDR3 protein: CATWDGPRYKKLF

V gene: TRGV4
CDR3 protein: CATWDERNYYKKLF

V gene: TRGV3
CDR3 protein: CATWDKGSDWIKTF

V gene: TRGV2
CDR3 protein: CATWDLGHYKKLF

V gene: TRGV5
CDR3 protein: CATWDRPNRFDYKKLF

V gene: TRGV8
CDR3 protein: CATWDGSYYKKLF

V gene: TRGV4
CDR3 protein: CATWVARLGWFKIF

V gene: TRGV2
CDR3 protein: CATWDGPKKLF

V gene: TRGV8
CDR3 protein: CATWDSALHLRWGTWIKTF

V gene: TRGV4
CDR3 protein: CATWDGDKKLF